These T cell receptor beta chains were read from a single sample in a study of blood T cell repertoires in COVID-19. Sequenced by immunoSEQ multiplex PCR; TCRdb stores in-frame clones only, minus some. This table holds some 66,000 clones, over 80% found once. The sequenced sample consisted of peripheral blood. The receptor set was obtained from a human donor in a cohort sampled during active COVID-19. The conserved cysteine and the conserved F or W are not part of the CDR3 here.

j_call | v_call | cdr3_length | cdr3_aa
TRBJ1-5 | TRBV5-5 | 15 | ASSFAGTGYSNQPQH
TRBJ1-4 | TRBV3-1/TRBV3-2 | 16 | ASSQEGSGDSGNEKLF
TRBJ2-3 | TRBV28 | 14 | ASSQIPPGSTDTQY
TRBJ2-1 | TRBV5-1 | 13 | ASSFADSSYNEQF
TRBJ2-5 | TRBV3-1/TRBV3-2 | 13 | ASSQNSGGQETQY
TRBJ2-1 | TRBV5-6 | 13 | ASSPSAGLRHEQF
TRBJ2-3 | TRBV28 | 13 | ASSFRRGRTDTQY
TRBJ2-3 | TRBV3-1/TRBV3-2 | 12 | ASSLEPSTDTQY
TRBJ1-1 | TRBV29-1 | 9 | SVGRNTEAF
TRBJ2-5 | TRBV7-2 | 13 | ASSLYRVGQETQY
TRBJ2-1 | TRBV30 | 9 | AWRSRSEQF
TRBJ2-2 | TRBV18 | 13 | ASSTGQGATGELF
TRBJ2-3 | TRBV5-1 | 11 | ASSPVLPDTQY
TRBJ1-3 | TRBV29-1 | 10 | SFLEEGNTIY
TRBJ2-7 | TRBV15 | 11 | ATSIDRRNEQY
TRBJ2-2 | TRBV28 | 14 | ASSGWRESNTGELF
TRBJ1-1 | TRBV5-6 | 13 | ASSSLQGKNTEAF
TRBJ2-7 | TRBV3-1/TRBV3-2 | 11 | ASSRGLVYEQY
TRBJ2-3 | TRBV24-1 | 12 | ATNPGKGTDTQY
TRBJ2-3 | TRBV5-1 | 14 | ASSLAPERLTDTQY
TRBJ2-2 | TRBV9 | 13 | ASSTGWGETGELF
TRBJ1-3 | TRBV27 | 14 | ASSSTGILSGNTIY
TRBJ1-4 | TRBV7-9 | 12 | ASSLGGGVKKLF
TRBJ2-1 | TRBV18 | 14 | ASSPPIAGMYNEQF
TRBJ1-1 | TRBV14 | 16 | ASSQDPQDRPGYREAF
TRBJ1-2 | TRBV6-5 | 11 | ASSGQTNYGYT
TRBJ2-1 | TRBV6-5 | 12 | ASSYLSSNNEQF
TRBJ2-2 | TRBV7-2 | 13 | ASSLVAGDPGELF
TRBJ2-5 | TRBV11-2 | 15 | ASSPRRGGVFRETQY
TRBJ2-1 | TRBV9 | 13 | ASSVIVSPPYEQF
TRBJ2-3 | TRBV7-2 | 14 | ASSLDVAGASDTQY
TRBJ2-5 | TRBV19 | 11 | ASSISVQETQY
TRBJ2-2 | TRBV7-9 | 17 | ASSQSGLAGAINTGELF
TRBJ1-1 | TRBV28 | 12 | ASRRDSSNTEAF
TRBJ2-3 | TRBV24-1 | 11 | ASRQGSRDTQY
TRBJ2-1 | TRBV6-5 | 12 | ASTPGPGNNEQF
TRBJ2-2 | TRBV3-1/TRBV3-2 | 14 | ASSHKGQGLTGELF
TRBJ1-2 | TRBV4-2 | 13 | ASSPGNRANYGYT